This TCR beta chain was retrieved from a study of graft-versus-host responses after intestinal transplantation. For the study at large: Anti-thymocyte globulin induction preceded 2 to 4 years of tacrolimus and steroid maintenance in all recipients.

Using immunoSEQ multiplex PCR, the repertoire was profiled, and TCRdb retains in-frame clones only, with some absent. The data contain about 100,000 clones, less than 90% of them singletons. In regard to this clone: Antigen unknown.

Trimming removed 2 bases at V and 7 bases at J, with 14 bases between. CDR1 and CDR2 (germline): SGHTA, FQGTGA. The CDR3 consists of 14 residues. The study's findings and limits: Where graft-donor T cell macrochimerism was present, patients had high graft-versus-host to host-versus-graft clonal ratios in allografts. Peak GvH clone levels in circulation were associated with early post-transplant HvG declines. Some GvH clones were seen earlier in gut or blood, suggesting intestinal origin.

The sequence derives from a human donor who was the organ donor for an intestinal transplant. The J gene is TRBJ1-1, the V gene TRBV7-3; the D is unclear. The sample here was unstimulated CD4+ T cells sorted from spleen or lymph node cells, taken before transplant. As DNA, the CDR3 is TGTGCCAGCAGCTTAGAAGTCGGGCTGGGTGAAGCTTTCTTT. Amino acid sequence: CASSLEVGLGEAFF.